This T cell receptor beta chain was sequenced in a study of T-cell memory formation after mild COVID-19. With respect to this clonotype: As yet, its antigen is unknown.

TCR alpha and TCR beta cDNA libraries carrying sample barcodes and UMIs came from 5'RACE with constant-segment primers. TCRdb used MiXCR to reprocess the 5' RACE reads, holding one entry per CDR3 protein. The sample holds fewer than 200,000 distinct CDR3 sequences, about 20% seen once. Findings of the study overall: CD4/CD8 balance characterized clones contracting day 15 to 85, and CD4+ skew characterized later expanders.

The material sequenced was PBMCs or a T cell subset sorted from them (not recorded which). The sequence was obtained from an adult woman who had mild COVID-19 (a few samples of this study predate the infection). Cell type and time point are not known.

CDR3 coding DNA: TGCAGCGTTGAACCCGAGAACACTGAAGCTTTCTTT. It translates to CSVEPENTEAFF. The rearrangement uses TRBV29-1 and TRBJ1-1; D unresolved. Trimming stripped 2 bases from V and 1 base from J, with 5 bases between. Germline V CDR1 and CDR2: SQVTM, ANQGSEA. The CDR3 has 12 residues.